Ten or more counts support the clone carrying this TCR beta chain. The antigen remains unidentified. Sorted libraries came from approximately 1 million CD4+ or CD8+ T cells. The data belong to a study of neurological immune-mediated disorders. The cDNA was produced through 5'RACE with 10-nucleotide random UMIs. TCRdb re-derived calls from the 5' RACE reads in MiXCR, one entry per CDR3 protein. The sample contains about 54,000 distinct CDR3 sequences, around 3.8% of which appear only once. Study results and caveats: Whereas HTLV-1-associated myelopathy showed the most TCR clonal expansion, multiple sclerosis showed the least, with levels below those of healthy controls. The multiple sclerosis repertoire cluster was not associated with any clinical or MRI feature, with the authors stating that larger cohorts are needed.

Trimming took off 0 bases at V and 3 bases at J, with 7 bases between the two ends. Germline V gene lookup returns CDR1 SGHRS and CDR2 YFSETQ. The length of the CDR3 is 15 residues. This clonotype originated in a woman aged 40 to 55 with multiple sclerosis. The V and J genes are TRBV5-1 and TRBJ1-6; D call uncertain. Sequencing was done on a sample of CD4+ T cells from blood. CDR3 nucleotide sequence: TGCGCCAGCAGCTTGGATCGGAACTATAATTCACCCCTCCACTTT. Residues: CASSLDRNYNSPLHF. Full variable domain (outside the CDR3, taken from reference TRBV5-1 and TRBJ1-6): KAGVTQTPRYLIKTRGQQVTLSCSPISGHRSVSWYQQTPGQGLQFLFEYFSETQRNKGNFPGRFSGRQFSNSRSEMNVSTLELGDSALYLCASSLDRNYNSPLHFGNGTRLTVT.